These 22 T cell receptor beta chains were sequenced from one sample in a study of CD8 T cells in ankylosing spondylitis. MiXCR was run by TCRdb on the 5' RACE reads, yielding one entry per CDR3 protein. The table includes approximately 350,000 distinct CDR3 sequences, roughly 14% detected once. The sequencing input was blood, either unsorted or a sorted T cell fraction (not recorded which). These receptors were collected from a male donor with ankylosing spondylitis or in good health (not recorded which).

This clonotype was picked up a small number of times. The chain joins TRBV4-1 to TRBJ2-7; 8 bases align to TRBD1. This CDR3 comprises 16 residues. With V trimmed by 4 bases and J by 6 bases, 14 bases remained unmatched. The germline V gene encodes CDR1 MGHRA and CDR2 YSYEKL. The CDR3 spells CASSRASPGQVSEQYF. CDR3 nucleotide sequence: TGCGCCAGCAGCCGAGCCTCCCCGGGACAGGTCAGCGAGCAGTACTTC.

The chain couples TRBV27 to TRBJ2-7; tentatively, D is TRBD1 or TRBD2 (5 bases each). The CDR3 runs 15 residues. Germline CDR1 reads MNHEY; CDR2 reads SMNVEV (reference sequence). Deletions cut 5 bases from V and 3 bases from J, with 17 bases between. As DNA, the CDR3 is TGTGCCAGCAGTCCACGGACGGGGCTCGTCTACGAGCAGTACTTC. Protein product: CASSPRTGLVYEQYF.

This clonotype has a handful of counts. CDR3 sequence: CASSFGGQSYEQYF. CDR3 DNA: TGTGCCAGCAGTTTCGGGGGTCAAAGCTACGAGCAGTACTTC. This chain joins TRBV27 and TRBJ2-7; TRBD2 might be the D (6 bases). The CDR3 has 14 residues. Germline CDR1 is MNHEY and CDR2 is SMNVEV (reference sequence). Trimming left V 3 bases short and J 3 bases short, with 12 bases between.

The gene calls are TRBV18 and TRBJ1-6, with a tentative D call TRBD1 (5 bases). CDR1 is KGHSH and CDR2 is LQKENI in the germline V gene. The CDR3 consists of 15 residues. Trimming left V 3 bases short and J 9 bases short, with 15 bases between. The CDR3 is CASSPGAGASSPLHF. The DNA for the CDR3 is TGTGCCAGCTCACCTGGTGCTGGGGCTAGTTCACCCCTCCACTTT.

This clonotype was counted at least ten times. The rearrangement links TRBV7-9 to TRBJ1-5; the match to TRBD1 covers 10 bases. The CDR3 runs to 17 residues. Germline-derived CDR1 and CDR2 are SEHNR and FQNEAQ (reference sequence). The trim removed 0 bases at V and 6 bases at J, leaving 8 bases unmatched. The CDR3, as DNA: TGTGCCAGCAGCTTAGCGCCGACAGGGGGCAAGGGTCAGCCCCAGCATTTT. Its protein product is CASSLAPTGGKGQPQHF.

This clonotype showed up just a few times. The gene calls are TRBV5-1 and TRBJ2-5; tentatively, D is TRBD1 (6 bases). The CDR3 runs to 14 residues. From germline, CDR1 is SGHRS and CDR2 YFSETQ. V lost 4 bases to trimming and J lost 5 bases, with 15 bases between them. CDR3 residues: CASSQNTGLETQYF. In DNA form, the CDR3 reads TGCGCCAGCAGCCAGAACACAGGGCTGGAGACCCAGTACTTC.

The table lists this clonotype with many counts. The J gene is TRBJ2-5, the V gene TRBV5-1; 7 bases match TRBD1. V shed 5 bases and J 5 bases; nucleotides not matched to a gene: 12. Germline V gene sequence: CDR1 SGHRS, CDR2 YFSETQ. The CDR3 length is 15 residues. The CDR3 here is CASRSTGARGETQYF. The CDR3 nucleotides are TGCGCCAGCAGAAGTACAGGGGCGAGAGGGGAGACCCAGTACTTC.

This sequence joins TRBV9 and TRBJ2-7; possible D gene TRBD2, 5 bases. Trimming removed 0 bases from V and 1 base from J, with 14 bases in between. The V gene's germline CDR1 is SGDLS and CDR2 YYNGEE. The CDR3 has 16 residues. The CDR3: CASSVDGGTGSYEQYF. CDR3 bases: TGTGCCAGCAGCGTAGACGGCGGAACGGGGTCCTACGAGCAGTACTTC.

This sequence joins TRBV6-1 and TRBJ2-1, with 13 bases lining up with TRBD2. Germline values: CDR1 MNHNS, CDR2 SASEGT. J gave up 4 bases and V 11 bases, and 5 bases lay outside the gene matches. CDR3 length: 14 residues. The CDR3 DNA reads as TGTGCCTGTCGGACTAGCGGGAGATACAATGAGCAGTTCTTC. It specifies CACRTSGRYNEQFF.

This clonotype was picked up a small number of times. V usage is TRBV4-2 and J usage is TRBJ2-7; TRBD2 is a possible D gene (5 bases). Germline CDR1 and CDR2: LGHNA and YNFKEQ. The V end was cut by 1 base, the J end by 6 bases, with 16 bases between. There are 15 residues in the CDR3. The CDR3 coding sequence is TGTGCCAGCAGCCAAGCGACTGCGAAAGGGAGCGAGCAGTACTTC. Amino acid sequence: CASSQATAKGSEQYF.

The rearrangement links TRBV29-1 to TRBJ2-5; D remains unclear. Per the germline V gene, CDR1 is SQVTM and CDR2 is ANQGSEA. V lost 8 bases to trimming and J lost 4 bases, with 14 bases between them. The CDR3 length is 12 residues. CDR3 sequence: CSHWVPVETQYF. CDR3 DNA: TGCAGCCACTGGGTCCCAGTAGAGACCCAGTACTTC.

V and J are TRBV29-1 and TRBJ2-5, with D possibly TRBD1 on 8 matching bases. The ends were cut back, 3 bases at V and 0 bases at J, with 23 bases in the middle. CDR1 is SQVTM and CDR2 is ANQGSEA in the germline V gene. This CDR3 comprises 18 residues. CDR3 in amino acids: CSVDGEQGGGLYQETQYF. Here the CDR3 DNA reads TGCAGCGTTGATGGGGAACAGGGGGGGGGCTTGTACCAAGAGACCCAGTACTTC. Based on the CDR3 plus reference TRBV29-1 and TRBJ2-5, the full variable domain is SAVISQKPSRDICQRGTSLTIQCQVDSQVTMMFWYRQQPGQSLTLIATANQGSEATYESGFVIDKFPISRPNLTFSTLTVSNMSPEDSSIYLCSVDGEQGGGLYQETQYFGPGTRLLVL.

This clonotype was detected ten times or more. The V call is TRBV29-1, the J call TRBJ1-1, with 7 bases matching TRBD1. Germline V lookup: CDR1 SQVTM, CDR2 ANQGSEA. The CDR3 extends over 15 amino acids. V dropped 4 bases and J dropped 5; count of bases not matched to a gene: 13. The CDR3 is CSVGSTVTGRTEAFF. In nucleotides, the CDR3 is TGCAGCGTTGGGTCAACCGTGACAGGGAGGACTGAAGCTTTCTTT.

This clonotype was observed a handful of times. This sequence joins TRBV20-1 and TRBJ1-2, with D perhaps TRBD1 (5 bases). The CDR3 runs to 13 residues. Per the germline V gene, CDR1 is DFQATT and CDR2 is SNEGSKA (reference sequence). V lost 6 bases and J 4 bases, leaving 15 bases between the germline ends. CDR3 sequence reads: CSASPGTPYGYTF. CDR3 coding DNA: TGCAGTGCCAGCCCCGGGACCCCCTATGGCTACACCTTC.

In its sample, this clonotype was seen a few times. V and J are TRBV7-9 and TRBJ2-5; TRBD1 aligns across 9 bases. The germline V gene encodes CDR1 SEHNR and CDR2 FQNEAQ (reference sequence). The CDR3 loop spans 16 amino acids. J was trimmed by 5 bases and V by 0 bases; bases with no gene match: 7. In DNA form, the CDR3 reads TGTGCCAGCAGCTTAGCGGGACAGGGTGAAAGTGAGACCCAGTACTTC. Its protein product is CASSLAGQGESETQYF.

The chain carries TRBV2 and TRBJ2-7; 8 bases are shared with TRBD1. CDR3 length equals 13 residues. The junction had 12 bases not matched to a gene; V was cut back by 10 bases and J by 7 bases. CDR1 is SNHLY, CDR2 FYNNEI, per germline. The CDR3 spells CATSTGDTGEQYF. As DNA, the CDR3 is TGTGCCACGTCGACAGGGGACACGGGAGAGCAGTACTTC.

This clonotype was picked up a small number of times. The gene calls are TRBV6-1 and TRBJ2-7; D might be TRBD1 (6 bases). Deletions cut 5 bases from V and 2 bases from J, with 16 bases between. The germline V gene has CDR1 MNHNS and CDR2 SASEGT. CDR3 length: 15 amino acids. The CDR3 is CASSLTGSGPYEQYF. The CDR3 DNA reads TGTGCCAGCAGTCTAACAGGGAGCGGTCCCTACGAGCAGTACTTC.

The chain combines TRBV12-3 or TRBV12-4 with TRBJ2-1; 10 bases are shared with TRBD2. This CDR3 region has 14 residues. V dropped 8 bases and J dropped 3; count of bases not matched to a gene: 4. The CDR3 here is CASRSSGGYNEQFF. For the CDR3, the DNA is TGTGCCAGCCGGTCTAGCGGGGGCTACAATGAGCAGTTCTTC.

This clonotype occurred a few times. The CDR3 here is CASSNGTSGYEQYF. Written as DNA, the CDR3 is TGTGCCAGCAGCAACGGGACTAGCGGGTACGAGCAGTACTTC. This sequence joins TRBV7-9 and TRBJ2-7, with 12 bases aligning to TRBD2. With V trimmed by 5 bases and J by 4 bases, 3 bases remained unmatched. Germline V gives CDR1 SEHNR, CDR2 FQNEAQ (reference sequence). The CDR3 spans 14 residues.

The CDR3, as DNA: TGCGCCAGCAGCTTGGGACAGGGTGGTGCTGAAGCTTTCTTT. This sequence encodes CASSLGQGGAEAFF. The chain is built from TRBV5-1 and TRBJ1-1, with 7 positions matching TRBD1. The trim removed 0 bases at V and 6 bases at J, leaving 5 bases unmatched. The length of the CDR3 is 14 residues. CDR1 and CDR2 from the germline V gene are SGHRS and YFSETQ. The full variable domain, with the rest looked up from reference TRBV5-1 and TRBJ1-1, is KAGVTQTPRYLIKTRGQQVTLSCSPISGHRSVSWYQQTPGQGLQFLFEYFSETQRNKGNFPGRFSGRQFSNSRSEMNVSTLELGDSALYLCASSLGQGGAEAFFGQGTRLTVV.

This clonotype has more than one count but fewer than ten. The chain combines TRBV30 with TRBJ1-2, with no clear D. Trimming removed 4 bases from V and 1 base from J, with 10 bases in between. The CDR3 loop spans 13 amino acids. CDR1 and CDR2 from the germline V gene are GTSNPN and SVGIG (reference sequence). The CDR3 loop reads CAWTPDRNYGYTF. CDR3 coding DNA: TGTGCCTGGACCCCGGACCGTAACTATGGCTACACCTTC.

This clonotype was detected a few times. This chain uses TRBV10-3 with TRBJ2-7, with 8 bases that match TRBD1. This CDR3 comprises 13 residues. V shed 9 bases and J 7 bases; nucleotides not matched to a gene: 11. Germline CDR1 reads ENHRY; CDR2 reads SYGVKD. Written as DNA, the CDR3 is TGTGCCATGGGTGGACAGGGAGGAGAGGAGCAGTACTTC. Translation gives CAMGGQGGEEQYF.